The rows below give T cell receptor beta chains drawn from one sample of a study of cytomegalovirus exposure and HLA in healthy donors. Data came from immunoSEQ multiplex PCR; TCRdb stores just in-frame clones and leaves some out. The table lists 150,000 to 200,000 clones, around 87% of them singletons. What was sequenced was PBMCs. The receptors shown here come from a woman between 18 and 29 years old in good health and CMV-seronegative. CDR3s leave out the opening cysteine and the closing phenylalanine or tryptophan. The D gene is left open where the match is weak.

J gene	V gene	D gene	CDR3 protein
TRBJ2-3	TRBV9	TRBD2	ASSVGGGTSTDTQY
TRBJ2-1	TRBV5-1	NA	ASSLVGEPSYNEQF
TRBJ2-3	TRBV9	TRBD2	ASSVAGANSNSGASTDTQY
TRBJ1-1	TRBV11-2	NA	ASSLAGKATEAF
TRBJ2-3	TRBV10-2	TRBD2	ATQETSGGTQY
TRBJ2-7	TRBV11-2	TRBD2	ASSLGGSSYEQY
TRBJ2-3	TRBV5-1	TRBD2	ASSLSITYGTRRDTQY
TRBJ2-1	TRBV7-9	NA	ASSHGGLEQF
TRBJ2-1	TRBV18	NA	ASSPQGLRPLADNEQF
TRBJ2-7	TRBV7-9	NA	ASGLQVYEQY
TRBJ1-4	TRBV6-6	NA	ASSPPRRGLNEKLF
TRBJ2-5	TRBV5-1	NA	ASSLAEGVTGTQY
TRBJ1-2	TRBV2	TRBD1	ASSGGQGADGYT
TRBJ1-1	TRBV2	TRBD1	ASSEQGAIMGTEAF
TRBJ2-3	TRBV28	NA	ASRGGATDTQY
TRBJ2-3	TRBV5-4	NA	ASSFPGEDTQY
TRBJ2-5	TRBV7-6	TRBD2	ASSLVGTSGGMLEETQY
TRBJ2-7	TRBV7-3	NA	ASSPQGPVSYGEQY
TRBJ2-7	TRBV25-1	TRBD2	ASSGGLADSYEQY
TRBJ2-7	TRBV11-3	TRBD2	ASSPLAGGSEQY
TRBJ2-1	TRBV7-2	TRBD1	ASSLGTGGANEF
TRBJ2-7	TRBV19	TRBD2	ASSIWVSGSSYEQY
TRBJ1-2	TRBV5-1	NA	ASSQQGTQGLGYT
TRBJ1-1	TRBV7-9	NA	ASSLGTANTEAF
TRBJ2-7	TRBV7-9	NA	ASSYTQGKVYEQY
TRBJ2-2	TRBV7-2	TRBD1	ASSLHGTGNAGELF
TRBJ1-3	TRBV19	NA	ASSIVGSSGNTIY
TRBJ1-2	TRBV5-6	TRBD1	ASRGTGEDYGYT
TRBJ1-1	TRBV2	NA	ASSEVSRNTEAF
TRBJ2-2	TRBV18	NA	ASSVRDSQTGELF
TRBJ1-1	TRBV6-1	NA	ASSRVLWNTEAF
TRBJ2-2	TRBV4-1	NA	ASSPTGENTGELF
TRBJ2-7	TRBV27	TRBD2	ASSPTGRGSPYEQY
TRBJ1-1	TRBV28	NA	ASSNGLGNTEAF
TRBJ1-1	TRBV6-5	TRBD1	ASSSLGQPMNTEAF
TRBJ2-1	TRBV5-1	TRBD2	ASSLEKGGGEQF
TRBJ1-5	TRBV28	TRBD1	ASSLRQGSQPQH
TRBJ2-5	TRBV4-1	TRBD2	ASSQESTSGRGTQY
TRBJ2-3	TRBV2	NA	ASSGDQADTQY
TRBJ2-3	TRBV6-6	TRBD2	ASSYVRERADTQY
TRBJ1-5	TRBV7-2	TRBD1	ASSPRQGHQPQH